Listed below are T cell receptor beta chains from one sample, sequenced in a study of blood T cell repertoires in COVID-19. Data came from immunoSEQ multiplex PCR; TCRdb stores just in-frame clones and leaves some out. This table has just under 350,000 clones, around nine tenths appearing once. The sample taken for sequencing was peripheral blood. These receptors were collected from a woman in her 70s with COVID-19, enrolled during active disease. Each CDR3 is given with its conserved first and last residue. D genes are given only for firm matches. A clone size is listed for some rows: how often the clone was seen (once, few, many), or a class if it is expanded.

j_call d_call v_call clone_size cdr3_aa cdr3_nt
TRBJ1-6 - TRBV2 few CASSDYTRDSPLHF TGTGCCAGCAGTGATTACACGAGGGATTCACCCCTCCACTTT
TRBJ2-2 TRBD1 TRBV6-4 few CASSPDRGAGELFF TGTGCCAGCAGTCCCGACAGGGGTGCCGGGGAGCTGTTTTTT
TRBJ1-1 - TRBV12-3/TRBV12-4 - CASSPSYNEAFF TGTGCCAGCAGTCCCTCTTATAATGAAGCTTTCTTT
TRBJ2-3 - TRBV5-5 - CASSWASTDTQYF TGTGCCAGCAGCTGGGCTAGCACAGATACGCAGTATTTT
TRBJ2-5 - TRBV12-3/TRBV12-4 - CASSTPRAAQYF TGTGCCAGCAGTACTCCCCGTGCTGCCCAGTACTTC
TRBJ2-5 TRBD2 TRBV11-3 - CASSPGRTSGGQETQYF TGTGCCAGCAGCCCCGGACGGACTAGCGGGGGACAAGAGACCCAGTACTTC
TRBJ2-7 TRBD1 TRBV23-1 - CASSQLRQGDSEQYF TGCGCCAGCAGTCAACTACGACAGGGGGATAGCGAGCAGTACTTC
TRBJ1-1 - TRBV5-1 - CASSFRGGTEAFF TGCGCCAGCAGCTTTAGGGGTGGCACTGAAGCTTTCTTT
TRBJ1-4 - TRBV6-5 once CASSYGGMGEKLFF TGTGCCAGCAGTTACGGAGGCATGGGTGAAAAACTGTTTTTT
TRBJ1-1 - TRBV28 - CASTPAYRNTEAFF TGTGCCAGCACTCCCGCATACAGGAACACTGAAGCTTTCTTT
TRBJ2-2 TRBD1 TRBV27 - CASSPRQGANTGELFF TGTGCCAGCAGTCCCCGACAGGGAGCGAACACCGGGGAGCTGTTTTTT
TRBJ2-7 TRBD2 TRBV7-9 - CASSSTSGAYEQYF TGTGCCAGCAGCTCTACTAGCGGGGCCTACGAGCAGTACTTC
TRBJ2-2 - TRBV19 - CASSGRVTGELFF TGTGCCAGTAGCGGGAGAGTCACCGGGGAGCTGTTTTTT
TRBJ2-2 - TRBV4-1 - CASSQDLRWNTGELFF TGCGCCAGCAGCCAAGATCTGAGGTGGAACACCGGGGAGCTGTTTTTT
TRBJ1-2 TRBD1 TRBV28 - CASMRQGNGYTF TGTGCCAGCATGAGACAGGGGAACGGCTACACCTTC
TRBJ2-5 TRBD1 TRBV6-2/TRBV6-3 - CASSFGPWTGGETQYF TGTGCCAGCAGTTTCGGGCCTTGGACAGGGGGTGAGACCCAGTACTTC
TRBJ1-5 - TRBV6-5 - CASKMTANQPQHF TGTGCCAGCAAAATGACAGCCAATCAGCCCCAGCATTTT
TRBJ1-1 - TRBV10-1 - CASSEQPNTEAFF TGCGCCAGCAGTGAACAACCGAACACTGAAGCTTTCTTT
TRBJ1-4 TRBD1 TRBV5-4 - CASSLYPAGGDAGEEKLFF TGTGCCAGCAGCTTGTATCCGGCAGGGGGCGATGCGGGAGAAGAAAAACTGTTTTTT
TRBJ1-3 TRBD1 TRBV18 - CASSGTGAGNTIYF TGTGCCAGCTCAGGGACAGGGGCTGGAAACACCATATATTTT
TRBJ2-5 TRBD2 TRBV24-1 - CATSARGGGETQYF TGTGCCACCAGTGCCCGGGGGGGCGGGGAGACCCAGTACTTC
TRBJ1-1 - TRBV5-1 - CASSGGRGQRNTEAFF TGCGCCAGCAGCGGGGGACGAGGACAGAGGAACACTGAAGCTTTCTTT
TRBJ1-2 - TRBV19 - CASRIQAGNYGYTF TGTGCCAGTAGGATCCAGGCTGGTAACTATGGCTACACCTTC
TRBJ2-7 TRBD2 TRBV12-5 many CASGEGSEQYF TGTGCTAGCGGGGAGGGATCCGAGCAGTACTTC
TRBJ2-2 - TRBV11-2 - CASSFGQGYTGELFF TGTGCCAGCAGCTTTGGTCAGGGCTACACCGGGGAGCTGTTTTTT
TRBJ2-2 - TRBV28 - CARPPGLSPGELFF TGTGCCAGACCTCCGGGTCTCTCCCCCGGGGAGCTGTTTTTT
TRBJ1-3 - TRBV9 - CASSVARSFSGNTIYF TGTGCCAGCAGCGTAGCTCGGTCATTCTCTGGAAACACCATATATTTT
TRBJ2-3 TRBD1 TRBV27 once CASSHQGARTDTQYF TGTGCCAGCAGTCATCAGGGGGCTCGTACAGATACGCAGTATTTT
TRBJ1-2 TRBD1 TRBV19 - CASCDRGHGYTF TGTGCCAGTTGCGACAGGGGCCATGGCTACACCTTC
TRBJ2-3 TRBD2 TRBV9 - CASSVPASGGETDTQYF TGTGCCAGCAGCGTACCTGCTAGCGGGGGGGAGACAGATACGCAGTATTTT
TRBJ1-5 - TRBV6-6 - CAIHSGFNQPQHF TGTGCCATCCACTCAGGTTTCAATCAGCCCCAGCATTTT
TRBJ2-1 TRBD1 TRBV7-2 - CASSLTGGSYNEQFF TGTGCCAGCAGCTTAACAGGGGGCTCCTACAATGAGCAGTTCTTC
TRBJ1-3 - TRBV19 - CASRTAGNTIYF TGTGCCAGCCGGACAGCCGGAAACACCATATATTTT
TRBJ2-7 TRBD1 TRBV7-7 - CASSLGQGAYEQYF TGTGCCAGCAGCTTGGGACAGGGGGCTTACGAGCAGTACTTC
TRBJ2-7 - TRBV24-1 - CATSSGSAAYEQYF TGTGCCACCAGTTCCGGCAGCGCTGCCTACGAGCAGTACTTC
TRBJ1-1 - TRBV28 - CASTPRGNTEAFF TGTGCCAGCACCCCCCGGGGGAACACTGAAGCTTTCTTT